This is a list of T cell receptor beta chains from one sample in a study of T-cell reconstitution after alpha-beta-depleted transplantation in children. In TCRdb, the PCR reads were re-called with MiXCR into one record per CDR3 protein. The data hold 200,000 to 300,000 distinct CDR3 sequences, with roughly a quarter observed a single time. The specimen was PBMCs, mostly from graft donor cells, collected 360 days after TCRalphabeta/CD19-depleted stem cell transplant. Every receptor here comes from a female patient aged 2 to 10 who had a stem cell transplant for congenital amegakaryocytic thrombocytopenia, so the T cells may come from the graft donor. The CDR3 runs from the conserved cysteine through the conserved F or W. A D gene is named only where the DNA matches it firmly. The size of a clone is reported for some rows only, either as once, few or many, or as a class for expanded clones.

V,length,D,size,J,DNA,CDR3
TRBV5-1,17,TRBD2,NA,TRBJ2-5,TGCGCCAGCAGCTTGGCCACGCGGGGGGTGAAACAAGAGACCCAGTACTTC,CASSLATRGVKQETQYF
TRBV28,15,NA,many,TRBJ2-2,TGTGCCAGCACCGCCGCGGCGGTGAACACCGGGGAGCTGTTTTTT,CASTAAAVNTGELFF
TRBV5-1,15,NA,NA,TRBJ1-5,TGCGCCAGCAGCTGGGGGCCCGGCCAGGGTCAGCCCCAGCATTTT,CASSWGPGQGQPQHF
TRBV18,13,NA,NA,TRBJ2-3,TGTGCCAGCTCACCATTGAGGGCAGATACGCAGTATTTT,CASSPLRADTQYF
TRBV28,13,TRBD1,few,TRBJ1-6,TGTGCCAGCGCGACAGGGTATAATTCACCCCTCCACTTT,CASATGYNSPLHF
TRBV15,16,NA,NA,TRBJ2-2,TGTGCCACCAGCGCGAAGCCAGAGACAGCCACCGGGGAGCTGTTTTTT,CATSAKPETATGELFF
TRBV20-1,12,NA,NA,TRBJ2-5,TGCAGTGCTAGATCCCCGGAGGAGACCCAGTACTTC,CSARSPEETQYF
TRBV20-1,13,NA,NA,TRBJ2-5,TGCAGTGCCCAACCTTGGGGGAGAGAGACCCAGTACTTC,CSAQPWGRETQYF
TRBV6-2/TRBV6-3,15,NA,NA,TRBJ1-5,TGTGCCAGTACAAGAGGGACTTATAGCAATCAGCCCCAGCATTTT,CASTRGTYSNQPQHF
TRBV29-1,13,NA,NA,TRBJ2-5,TGCAGCGTAGTGACAGGAGCCCAAGAGACCCAGTACTTC,CSVVTGAQETQYF
TRBV24-1,14,NA,few,TRBJ2-7,TGTGCCACCAGTGATTTGATGGTTCCCTACGAGCAGTACTTC,CATSDLMVPYEQYF
TRBV2,15,TRBD1,NA,TRBJ1-3,TGTGCCAGCAGTATGGACAGGGGCCCTGGAAACACCATATATTTT,CASSMDRGPGNTIYF
TRBV2,15,NA,NA,TRBJ2-2,TGTGCCAGCAGAATCCGGTACGGAAACACCGGGGAGCTGTTTTTT,CASRIRYGNTGELFF
TRBV24-1,14,NA,few,TRBJ2-7,TGTGCCACCAGTGATACCGGGAGTCTCCACGAGCAGTACTTC,CATSDTGSLHEQYF
TRBV5-1,15,NA,NA,TRBJ1-5,TGCGCCAGCAGCTTGTCTTCCGGCAGAAATCAGCCCCAGCATTTT,CASSLSSGRNQPQHF
TRBV30,13,TRBD1,NA,TRBJ2-1,TGTGCCTGGAGGTCGTTAGGGGGCGATGAGCAGTTCTTC,CAWRSLGGDEQFF
TRBV9,16,NA,few,TRBJ2-2,TGTGCCAGCAGCCCAGGAGCAGCGGTGAACACCGGGGAGCTGTTTTTT,CASSPGAAVNTGELFF
TRBV20-1,18,TRBD2,NA,TRBJ2-2,TGCAGTGCCAGTTTCCACTGGACTAGCTTGCCCCAACCCGGGGAGCTGTTTTTT,CSASFHWTSLPQPGELFF
TRBV4-1,17,TRBD2,NA,TRBJ2-1,TGCGCCAGCAGCCAAGATTGGGGTGGCGGGGGCTACAATGAGCAGTTCTTC,CASSQDWGGGGYNEQFF
TRBV18,15,NA,NA,TRBJ2-1,TGTGCCAGCTCACCACCGCTAAAGGGTCTGGATGAGCAGTTCTTC,CASSPPLKGLDEQFF
TRBV3-1,17,TRBD2,many,TRBJ2-1,TGTGCCAGCAGCCAGTGGCCGACGGGAGGGGACCTCAATGAGCAGTTCTTC,CASSQWPTGGDLNEQFF
TRBV4-3,13,NA,many,TRBJ1-1,TGCGCCAGCAGCCAAGTGTTAGGGCGCGAAGCTTTCTTT,CASSQVLGREAFF
TRBV13,16,TRBD2,NA,TRBJ2-1,TGTGCCAGCAGCCCACCGGAACTAGCGGGATTTTATGAGCAGTTCTTC,CASSPPELAGFYEQFF
TRBV29-1,13,NA,NA,TRBJ2-4,TGCAGCGTTGAAGTGACCGGGGGAACTGTTCAGTACTTC,CSVEVTGGTVQYF
TRBV25-1,13,NA,once,TRBJ1-3,TGTGCCAGCAGTGAAGGGTGGGGAAACACCATATATTTT,CASSEGWGNTIYF
TRBV20-1,19,TRBD2,few,TRBJ2-3,TGCAGTGCTTTTGCGGGACTAGCGGGAACCCCCGGGAGCACAGATACGCAGTATTTT,CSAFAGLAGTPGSTDTQYF
TRBV20-1,21,TRBD2,NA,TRBJ2-7,TGCAGTGCTAGAGATCTTCGAGACAGTGGACTAGCGGGGATGGCCTCCTACGAGCAGTACTTC,CSARDLRDSGLAGMASYEQYF
TRBV2,13,NA,few,TRBJ2-7,TGTGCCAGCAGTGCCGGGACCTTTGGCGAGCAGTACTTC,CASSAGTFGEQYF
TRBV7-3,13,NA,NA,TRBJ2-5,TGTGCCAGCAGCTTTTCCGTGAGGGAGACCCAGTACTTC,CASSFSVRETQYF
TRBV7-9,14,NA,few,TRBJ2-1,TGTGCCAGCGCCCGGGCCAGCTCCTACAATGAGCAGTTCTTC,CASARASSYNEQFF
TRBV29-1,16,NA,NA,TRBJ1-2,TGCAGCGTCCCGGTGGTTACAGGAACGAATAGGTATGGCTACACCTTC,CSVPVVTGTNRYGYTF
TRBV7-8,18,NA,few,TRBJ1-5,TGTGCCAGCAGCTTAGCTCACGGGATAGGTTATAGCAATCAGCCCCAGCATTTT,CASSLAHGIGYSNQPQHF
TRBV20-1,13,TRBD1,NA,TRBJ2-1,TGCAGTTGGAACAGGGGGACTTACAATGAGCAGTTCTTC,CSWNRGTYNEQFF
TRBV4-1,17,NA,few,TRBJ2-6,TGCGCCAGCAGCCAAGAGAGGGCATTCTCTGGGGCCAACGTCCTGACTTTC,CASSQERAFSGANVLTF
TRBV20-1,12,NA,few,TRBJ1-2,TGCAGTGCTGTTACAGGAACCTATGGCTACACCTTC,CSAVTGTYGYTF
TRBV20-1,15,TRBD2,few,TRBJ2-3,TGCAGTGCTAGCCAGGAGCGGGGTTACACAGATACGCAGTATTTT,CSASQERGYTDTQYF
TRBV20-1,15,TRBD2,few,TRBJ2-3,TGCAGTGCTTCTAGCGGGGGGGGTAGCACAGATACGCAGTATTTT,CSASSGGGSTDTQYF
TRBV6-1,15,TRBD2,NA,TRBJ2-1,TGTGCCAGCAGAGTCCTAGCGGGGGTAGGGAATGAGCAGTTCTTC,CASRVLAGVGNEQFF
TRBV4-1,19,NA,few,TRBJ1-5,TGCGCCAGCAGCCCAAAAGAAGGTTTCCTAGACGGGCCCAATCAGCCCCAGCATTTT,CASSPKEGFLDGPNQPQHF
TRBV5-1,15,TRBD1,few,TRBJ1-4,TGCGCCAGCAGCGACGGACAGGGCCCTAATGAAAAACTGTTTTTT,CASSDGQGPNEKLFF
TRBV5-1,15,NA,NA,TRBJ1-2,TGCGCCAGCAGCGCCGGGACAAATTTGGACTATGGCTACACCTTC,CASSAGTNLDYGYTF
TRBV6-1,15,NA,few,TRBJ2-7,TGTGCCAGCAGCTGGGGCGTCCTGGGGACCTACGAGCAGTACTTC,CASSWGVLGTYEQYF
TRBV12-3/TRBV12-4,14,NA,NA,TRBJ2-7,TGTGCCAGCAGTTTGGACCCGGGGGCCGGCGAGCAGTACTTC,CASSLDPGAGEQYF
TRBV12-3/TRBV12-4,15,NA,many,TRBJ2-6,TGTGCCAGCAGTTTTGGGATTGGTGGGGCCAACGTCCTGACTTTC,CASSFGIGGANVLTF
TRBV20-1,14,NA,NA,TRBJ2-1,TGCAGTGCTGATCGGGGGAGCTCCTACAATGAGCAGTTCTTC,CSADRGSSYNEQFF
TRBV4-1,16,NA,NA,TRBJ2-7,TGCGCCAGCAGCCAAGCCCGGCACAGCATCACCTATGAGCAGTACTTC,CASSQARHSITYEQYF
TRBV20-1,16,NA,few,TRBJ2-1,TGCAGTGCTAGAGATTCAGATCATCCCTTCAACAATGAGCAGTTCTTC,CSARDSDHPFNNEQFF
TRBV24-1,19,TRBD2,few,TRBJ2-5,TGTGCCACCAGTGATCTCGGGACTAGCGGGCATAAGACTCAAGAGACCCAGTACTTC,CATSDLGTSGHKTQETQYF
TRBV4-1,14,TRBD2,NA,TRBJ2-1,TGCGCCAGCAGCCAAGAAGCCCGACTAGCGGGGATGTTCTTC,CASSQEARLAGMFF
TRBV28,16,TRBD1,many,TRBJ2-2,TGTGCCAGCAGTCCCCCAGACAGGGTTTACACCGGGGAGCTGTTTTTT,CASSPPDRVYTGELFF
TRBV20-1,15,NA,NA,TRBJ2-5,TGCAGTGCCCGTAACGGGGGCCTGCTCCAAGAGACCCAGTACTTC,CSARNGGLLQETQYF
TRBV7-2,15,NA,NA,TRBJ1-4,TGTGCCAGCAGCTTAGCCCTAGCAACTAATGAAAAACTGTTTTTT,CASSLALATNEKLFF
TRBV28,14,NA,NA,TRBJ2-7,TGTGCCAGCAGTACGCTGACAGGTTCCTACGAGCAGTACTTC,CASSTLTGSYEQYF
TRBV5-1,13,NA,NA,TRBJ1-2,TGCGCCAGCAGCTTCACAGCTAACTATGGCTACACCTTC,CASSFTANYGYTF
TRBV3-1,17,TRBD1,NA,TRBJ2-2,TGTGCCAGCAGCCAAGAAAGGACAGGGGGAGTTTCCGGGGAGCTGTTTTTT,CASSQERTGGVSGELFF